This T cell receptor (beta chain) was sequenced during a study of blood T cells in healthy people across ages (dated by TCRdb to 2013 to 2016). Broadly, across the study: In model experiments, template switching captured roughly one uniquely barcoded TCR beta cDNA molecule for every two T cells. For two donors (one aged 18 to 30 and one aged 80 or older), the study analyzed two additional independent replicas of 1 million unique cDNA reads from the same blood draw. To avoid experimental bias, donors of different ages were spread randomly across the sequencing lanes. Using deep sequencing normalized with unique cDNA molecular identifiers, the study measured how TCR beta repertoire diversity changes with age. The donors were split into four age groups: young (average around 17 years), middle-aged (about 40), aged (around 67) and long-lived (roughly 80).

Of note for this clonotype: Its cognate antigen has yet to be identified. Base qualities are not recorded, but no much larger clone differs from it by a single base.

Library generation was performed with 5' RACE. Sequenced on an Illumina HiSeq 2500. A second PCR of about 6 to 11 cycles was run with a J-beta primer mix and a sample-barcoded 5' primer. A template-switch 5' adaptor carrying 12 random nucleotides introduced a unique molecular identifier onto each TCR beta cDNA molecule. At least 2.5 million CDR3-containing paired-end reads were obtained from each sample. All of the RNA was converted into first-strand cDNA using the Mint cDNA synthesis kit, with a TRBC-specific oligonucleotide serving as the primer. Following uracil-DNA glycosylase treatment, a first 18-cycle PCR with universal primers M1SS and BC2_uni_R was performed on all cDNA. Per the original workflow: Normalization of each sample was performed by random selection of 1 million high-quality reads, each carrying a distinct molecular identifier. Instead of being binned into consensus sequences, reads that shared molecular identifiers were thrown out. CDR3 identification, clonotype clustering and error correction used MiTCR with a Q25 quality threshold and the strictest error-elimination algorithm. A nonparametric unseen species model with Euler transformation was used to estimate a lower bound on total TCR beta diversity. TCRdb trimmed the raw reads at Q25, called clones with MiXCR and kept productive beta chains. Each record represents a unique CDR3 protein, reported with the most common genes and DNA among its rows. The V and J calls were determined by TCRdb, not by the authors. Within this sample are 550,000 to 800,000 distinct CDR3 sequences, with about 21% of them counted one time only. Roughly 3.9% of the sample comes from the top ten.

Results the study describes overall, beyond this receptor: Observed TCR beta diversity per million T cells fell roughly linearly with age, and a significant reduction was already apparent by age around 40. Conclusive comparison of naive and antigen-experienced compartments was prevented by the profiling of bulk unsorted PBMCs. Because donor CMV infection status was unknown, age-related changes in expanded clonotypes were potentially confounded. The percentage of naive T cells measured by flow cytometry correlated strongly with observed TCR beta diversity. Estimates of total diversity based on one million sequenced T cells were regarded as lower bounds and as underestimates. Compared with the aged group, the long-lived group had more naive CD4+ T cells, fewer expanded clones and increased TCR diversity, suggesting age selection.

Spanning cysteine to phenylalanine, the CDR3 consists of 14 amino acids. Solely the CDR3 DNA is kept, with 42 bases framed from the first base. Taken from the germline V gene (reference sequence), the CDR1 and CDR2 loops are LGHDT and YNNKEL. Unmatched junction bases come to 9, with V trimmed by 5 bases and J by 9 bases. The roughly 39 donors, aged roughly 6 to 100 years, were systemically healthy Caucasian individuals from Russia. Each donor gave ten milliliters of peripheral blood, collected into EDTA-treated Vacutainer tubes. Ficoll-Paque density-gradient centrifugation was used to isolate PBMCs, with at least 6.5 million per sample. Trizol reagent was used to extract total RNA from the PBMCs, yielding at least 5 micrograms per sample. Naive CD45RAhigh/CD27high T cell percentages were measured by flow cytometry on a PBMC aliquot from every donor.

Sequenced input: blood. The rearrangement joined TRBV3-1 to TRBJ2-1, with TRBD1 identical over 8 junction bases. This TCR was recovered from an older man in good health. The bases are TGTGCCAGCAGCATCCGGGACAGGCCTGGTGAGCAGTTCTTC. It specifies CASSIRDRPGEQFF.